The next 24 T cell receptor beta chains were all read from a single sample in a study of T cells after yellow fever vaccination. Each CDR3 protein is one row after TCRdb ran MiXCR on the 5' RACE reads. The table records hundreds of thousands of distinct CDR3 sequences, roughly an eighth of them present only once. This specimen consisted of CD4+ T cells sorted from PBMCs, obtained 15 days after the yellow fever booster vaccination. Receptor source: a man aged 18-30 years who received the YFV17D yellow fever vaccine.

The chain has TRBV20-1 and TRBJ2-5, with 7 bases identical to TRBD2. Per the germline V gene, CDR1 is DFQATT and CDR2 is SNEGSKA (reference sequence). The CDR3 covers 13 residues. The V and J ends lost 5 bases and 2 bases, in that order; junction bases with no gene match: 5. CDR3 sequence: CSAGIAGQETQYF. The DNA of the CDR3 is TGCAGTGCTGGCATAGCGGGTCAAGAGACCCAGTACTTC.

The chain is built from TRBV4-3 and TRBJ1-1, with D tentatively TRBD1 (5 bases). Germline V gene sequence: CDR1 LGHNA, CDR2 YSLEER. V was cut by 4 bases and J by 2 bases, with 14 bases left in between. The CDR3 runs 15 residues. The CDR3 here is CASSPDDRSNTEAFF. The CDR3 region has the DNA TGCGCCAGCAGCCCAGACGACAGAAGCAACACTGAAGCTTTCTTT.

The chain is built from TRBV9 and TRBJ1-6, with D unclear. The length of the CDR3 is 15 residues. Per germline, CDR1 SGDLS and CDR2 YYNGEE. The germline V and J ends were trimmed by 0 bases and 7 bases, with 11 bases remaining between them. The CDR3 is CASSVAGSMNSPLHF. The CDR3, as DNA: TGTGCCAGCAGCGTAGCCGGGAGTATGAATTCACCCCTCCACTTT.

This clonotype has ten or more counts. This chain uses TRBV28 with TRBJ2-7; 7 positions agree with TRBD1. Trimming cost V 6 bases and J 4 bases; bases outside gene matches: 9. Germline CDR1 MDHEN, CDR2 SYDVKM. This CDR3 is built from 14 residues. The CDR3 sequence: CASRSQGRMYEQYV. DNA of the CDR3: TGTGCCAGCAGATCACAGGGGAGAATGTACGAGCAGTACGTC.

The chain joins TRBV29-1 to TRBJ2-5; D perhaps matches TRBD2 (5 bases). The CDR3 has 13 residues. CDR1 is SQVTM, CDR2 ANQGSEA, per germline. Trimming took off 8 bases at V and 1 base at J, with 14 bases between the two ends. The CDR3 sequence is CSLRSGIQETQYF. Here the CDR3 DNA reads TGCAGCCTCCGGTCGGGGATCCAAGAGACCCAGTACTTC. Based on the CDR3 plus reference TRBV29-1 and TRBJ2-5, the full variable domain is SAVISQKPSRDICQRGTSLTIQCQVDSQVTMMFWYRQQPGQSLTLIATANQGSEATYESGFVIDKFPISRPNLTFSTLTVSNMSPEDSSIYLCSLRSGIQETQYFGPGTRLLVL.

The rearrangement links TRBV12-3 or TRBV12-4 to TRBJ1-5, with D possibly TRBD1 on 5 matching bases. Trimming stripped 6 bases from V and 6 bases from J, with 12 bases between. This CDR3 comprises 13 residues. The CDR3 is CASRIREGQPQHF. CDR3 in DNA: TGTGCCAGCAGGATCAGGGAGGGTCAGCCCCAGCATTTT.

This clonotype turned up a few times. The chain links TRBV3-1 to TRBJ2-3; tentative D call: TRBD2 (5 bases). V was cut by 1 base and J by 1 base, with 12 bases left in between. The CDR3 runs 16 residues. The germline V gene encodes CDR1 LGHDT and CDR2 YNNKEL (reference sequence). As DNA, the CDR3 is TGTGCCAGCAGCCAAGTGGGCGGGTTGGGCACAGATACGCAGTATTTT. This translates into CASSQVGGLGTDTQYF.

The sample holds many counts of this clonotype. The chain links TRBV5-1 to TRBJ1-6, with TRBD1 identical over 8 bases. V lost 5 bases, J lost 8 bases, and 6 bases stayed unmatched. The CDR3 totals 14 residues. Per the germline V gene, CDR1 is SGHRS and CDR2 is YFSETQ. The CDR3 DNA follows: TGCGCCAGCAGATCGGACAGGGAATATTCACCCCTCCACTTT. This gives the protein CASRSDREYSPLHF. Full variable domain (outside the CDR3, taken from reference TRBV5-1 and TRBJ1-6): KAGVTQTPRYLIKTRGQQVTLSCSPISGHRSVSWYQQTPGQGLQFLFEYFSETQRNKGNFPGRFSGRQFSNSRSEMNVSTLELGDSALYLCASRSDREYSPLHFGNGTRLTVT.

The chain couples TRBV6-2 or TRBV6-3 to TRBJ2-3; D possibly uses TRBD1 or TRBD2 (6 bases each). V lost 8 bases, J lost 6 bases, and 18 bases lay in between. Germline CDR1 is MNHEY and CDR2 is SVGEGT. The CDR3 consists of 14 residues. In DNA, the CDR3 is TGTGCCAGCCGGACCCAACGGAGGGGGGATACGCAGTATTTT. It yields the protein CASRTQRRGDTQYF.

The chain carries TRBV5-1 and TRBJ1-1; the D is unclear. V lost 1 base and J 11 bases, leaving 18 bases between the germline ends. The CDR3 sequence is 14 residues long. CDR1 is SGHRS and CDR2 is YFSETQ in the germline V gene. The CDR3: CASSLSATDNRAFF. The CDR3 bases are TGCGCCAGCAGCTTGAGTGCGACCGACAACCGGGCTTTCTTT. Full variable domain (missing parts from reference TRBV5-1 and TRBJ1-1): KAGVTQTPRYLIKTRGQQVTLSCSPISGHRSVSWYQQTPGQGLQFLFEYFSETQRNKGNFPGRFSGRQFSNSRSEMNVSTLELGDSALYLCASSLSATDNRAFFGQGTRLTVV.

The table lists this clonotype with a few counts. The CDR3 DNA reads TGTGCCACCAGTGCGGAGGGAAGTAACACTGAAGCTTTCTTT. Amino acid sequence: CATSAEGSNTEAFF. The genes are TRBV24-1 and TRBJ1-1; D is unresolved. This CDR3 contains 14 residues. Germline V gene data show CDR1 as KGHDR and CDR2 as SFDVKD. Trimming removed 5 bases from V and 2 bases from J, with 11 bases in between.

The table lists this clonotype with a few counts. The chain links TRBV5-1 to TRBJ2-1; D perhaps matches TRBD1 (8 bases). Looked up from germline, CDR1 is SGHRS and CDR2 is YFSETQ. This CDR3 is 14 amino acids long. V shed 5 bases and J shed 8 bases, with 17 bases lying between them. The CDR3 DNA sequence: TGCGCCAGCAGTTTTAGGACAGGGAGGGATGAGCAGTTCTTC. Its translation is CASSFRTGRDEQFF.

The chain is built from TRBV28 and TRBJ1-3; D uncertain. There are 15 residues in the CDR3. Germline CDR1 reads MDHEN; CDR2 reads SYDVKM. V lost 3 bases and J 2 bases, leaving 11 bases between the germline ends. The CDR3 DNA follows: TGTGCCAGCAGTTTTTTGTTGGGTACTGGAAACACCATATATTTT. Its translation is CASSFLLGTGNTIYF.

This clonotype has more than one count but fewer than ten. This chain joins TRBV2 and TRBJ2-7; 7 nucleotides align to TRBD1. V dropped 11 bases and J dropped 2; count of bases not matched to a gene: 9. Germline lookup yields CDR1 SNHLY and CDR2 FYNNEI. This CDR3 contains 13 residues. The CDR3 spells CALTGDSTYEQYV. Written as DNA, the CDR3 is TGTGCCTTGACCGGGGACAGCACCTACGAGCAGTACGTC.

This clonotype was recorded once. V is TRBV7-2 and J is TRBJ1-2, with 10 bases that match TRBD1. V shed 5 bases and J 0 bases; nucleotides not matched to a gene: 3. From germline, CDR1 is SGHTA and CDR2 FQGNSA. The CDR3 extends over 15 amino acids. CDR3 coding DNA: TGTGCCAGCAGCCCCGACAGGGGGCCTAACTATGGCTACACCTTC. Amino acid sequence: CASSPDRGPNYGYTF.

The DNA of the CDR3 is TGTGCCATCAGTGAGAAACGAGCATCCCCCACAGATACGCAGTATTTT. Its protein product is CAISEKRASPTDTQYF. The V call is TRBV10-3, the J call TRBJ2-3; D not resolved. Germline CDR1 and CDR2: ENHRY and SYGVKD. Trimming left V 2 bases short and J 2 bases short, with 14 bases between. This CDR3 spans 16 amino acids.

A few counts support this clonotype. V and J are TRBV29-1 and TRBJ1-2; 9 bases are a match to TRBD1. Germline V lookup: CDR1 SQVTM, CDR2 ANQGSEA. The trim removed 6 bases at V and 7 bases at J, leaving 6 bases unmatched. The CDR3 loop spans 12 amino acids. Here the CDR3 DNA reads TGCAGCGTACGGACAGGGGAACGTGGCTACACCTTC. Translated, it gives CSVRTGERGYTF.

The chain carries TRBV28 and TRBJ1-2; the D is unclear. Trimming removed 1 base at V and 8 bases at J, with 5 bases between. The CDR3 runs 11 residues. Germline assignment: CDR1 MDHEN and CDR2 SYDVKM. CDR3 DNA: TGTGCCAGCAGTTTATACGGGGGCTACACCTTC. Residues: CASSLYGGYTF.

This clonotype occurred a few times. This chain connects TRBV6-2 or TRBV6-3 to TRBJ2-1; 12 bases are shared with TRBD2. Germline V gene lookup returns CDR1 MNHEY and CDR2 SVGEGT. V trimming: 3 bases; J trimming: 4 bases; junction bases outside the gene matches: 13. The CDR3 sequence is 19 residues long. As DNA, the CDR3 is TGTGCCAGCAGTTATAATTTGGGGGCCGGACTAGCGGGGTACAATGAGCAGTTCTTC. Residues: CASSYNLGAGLAGYNEQFF.

This clonotype was counted between two and nine times. The chain has TRBV7-3 and TRBJ2-6; D gene unclear. CDR3 length: 18 residues. CDR1 is SGHTA, CDR2 FQGTGA, per germline. The V gene lost 1 base and the J gene lost 0 bases, with 13 bases spanning the gap. This chain's CDR3 is CASSLSGYAGSGANVLTF. CDR3 in DNA: TGTGCCAGCAGCTTAAGTGGATACGCCGGCTCTGGGGCCAACGTCCTGACTTTC.

This clonotype was detected many times. This chain links TRBV5-1 with TRBJ1-1; D gene ambiguous. Trimming took off 0 bases at V and 0 bases at J, with 6 bases between the two ends. CDR3 size: 14 residues. Germline values: CDR1 SGHRS, CDR2 YFSETQ. This CDR3 reads CASSLDGLNTEAFF. The CDR3 region has the DNA TGCGCCAGCAGCTTGGACGGATTGAACACTGAAGCTTTCTTT.

The chain combines TRBV10-2 with TRBJ2-1, with 14 bases fitting TRBD2. The germline V gene encodes CDR1 WSHSY and CDR2 SAAADI. The CDR3 extends over 15 amino acids. The trim removed 8 bases at V and 6 bases at J, leaving 6 bases unmatched. The CDR3 nucleotides read TGCGCCAGCGTTAGACTAGCGGGGGGGCCCAATGAGCAGTTCTTC. As protein: CASVRLAGGPNEQFF.

This clonotype was detected a few times. The chain couples TRBV5-1 to TRBJ1-1; no definite D call. The V end lost 0 bases, the J end lost 5 bases, and 11 bases lay between the germline ends. The CDR3 spans 14 residues. The germline V gene has CDR1 SGHRS and CDR2 YFSETQ. The CDR3 sequence: CASSLVNLGTEAFF. DNA for the CDR3: TGCGCCAGCAGCTTGGTGAACCTTGGGACTGAAGCTTTCTTT.

The J gene is TRBJ1-4, the V gene TRBV2, with a weak D call TRBD1 (5 bases). The V end was cut by 6 bases, the J end by 4 bases, with 9 bases between. Germline V gene lookup returns CDR1 SNHLY and CDR2 FYNNEI. CDR3 length: 13 residues. The CDR3 protein is CASRDKNNEKLFF. The CDR3 coding sequence is TGTGCCAGCAGGGACAAAAATAATGAAAAACTGTTTTTT.